This entry lists 22 T cell receptor beta chains sequenced from one sample in a study of T-cell memory formation after mild COVID-19. From the 5' RACE reads, TCRdb called clonotypes with MiXCR, one entry per CDR3 protein. This repertoire shows roughly 48,000 distinct CDR3 sequences, roughly 27% found once; its top ten account for around 44%. Sequenced input: PBMCs or a T cell subset sorted from them (not recorded which). These receptors were collected from a man aged 18 to 30 who had mild COVID-19 (a few samples of this study predate the infection). Cell type and time point are not known.

The CDR3 region is CATGQGGNQPQHF. The CDR3 DNA sequence: TGTGCCACCGGGCAGGGTGGTAATCAGCCCCAGCATTTT. This sequence joins TRBV4-2 and TRBJ1-5; TRBD1 is a possible D gene (5 bases). The CDR3 is 13 residues long. V lost 10 bases and J 4 bases, leaving 14 bases between the germline ends. Germline CDR1 reads LGHNA; CDR2 reads YNFKEQ.

The rearrangement links TRBV4-1 to TRBJ1-4, with D possibly TRBD1 on 5 matching bases. The CDR3 is made up of 16 amino acids. Deletions cut 1 base from V and 5 bases from J, with 14 bases between. Germline CDR1 MGHRA, CDR2 YSYEKL. This CDR3 is CASSQVYGGANEKLFF. CDR3 nucleotide sequence: TGCGCCAGCAGCCAAGTTTATGGCGGGGCGAATGAAAAACTGTTTTTT.

This clonotype has just a few counts. The rearrangement uses TRBV3-1 and TRBJ1-2, with D possibly being TRBD1 (5 bases). The CDR3 is made up of 18 amino acids. Germline CDR1 and CDR2: LGHDT and YNNKEL (reference sequence). V was clipped by 1 base and J by 4 bases, with 22 bases between them. This chain's CDR3 is CASSQGASGVGPGYGYTF. The CDR3 DNA reads as TGTGCCAGCAGCCAAGGAGCTTCGGGGGTCGGGCCTGGCTATGGCTACACCTTC.

This clonotype was detected only a few times. The CDR3 spells CASSWTSGYTGELFF. The CDR3, as DNA: TGTGCCAGCAGCTGGACTAGCGGGTACACCGGGGAGCTGTTTTTT. The chain employs TRBV6-5 and TRBJ2-2; 11 bases agree with TRBD2. Germline CDR1 reads MNHEY; CDR2 reads SVGAGI. The CDR3 has 15 amino acids. V trimming: 6 bases; J trimming: 3 bases; junction bases outside the gene matches: 3.

This clonotype occurred a few times. The chain couples TRBV12-3 or TRBV12-4 to TRBJ2-3; 8 nucleotides align to TRBD2. This CDR3 contains 19 residues. With 1 base clipped from V and 0 bases from J, the junction kept 12 bases outside the gene matches. The CDR3 here is CASSLVPSGGKISTDTQYF. The DNA for the CDR3 is TGTGCCAGCAGTTTAGTCCCGAGCGGGGGAAAGATCAGCACAGATACGCAGTATTTT.

The chain is built from TRBV5-4 and TRBJ1-2; TRBD1 is a possible D gene (5 bases). The CDR3 is 15 residues long. Germline lookup yields CDR1 SGHNT and CDR2 YYREEE (reference sequence). The ends were cut back, 3 bases at V and 6 bases at J, with 18 bases in the middle. The CDR3: CASSSLIAGLDGYTF. The CDR3 bases are TGTGCCAGCAGCTCGCTGATTGCAGGGTTGGATGGCTACACCTTC.

V gene TRBV20-1 combines with J gene TRBJ2-3; the match to TRBD2 covers 8 bases. Trimming removed 3 bases from V and 5 bases from J; junction bases left unmatched: 4. Per germline, CDR1 DFQATT and CDR2 SNEGSKA (reference sequence). The CDR3 extends over 13 amino acids. The CDR3 loop reads CSARRGEEDTQYF. The CDR3 nucleotides are TGCAGTGCTAGGCGGGGGGAGGAAGATACGCAGTATTTT.

A few counts support this clonotype. The V call is TRBV6-2 or TRBV6-3, the J call TRBJ1-6; D gene unclear. V was shortened by 2 bases and J by 8 bases, with 10 bases between the two germline ends. CDR1 is MNHEY and CDR2 is SVGEGT in the germline V gene. The CDR3 sequence is 14 residues long. The CDR3 DNA follows: TGTGCCAGCAGTTACCGACATGTCGATTCACCCCTCCACTTT. This gives the protein CASSYRHVDSPLHF.

The rearrangement joins TRBV29-1 to TRBJ1-2; TRBD1 agrees at 11 bases. Germline assignment: CDR1 SQVTM and CDR2 ANQGSEA. The CDR3 runs to 14 residues. The J segment lost 7 bases and the V segment lost 4 bases, leaving 8 bases of the junction unmatched. The CDR3 here is CSVVGGQGGRGYTF. Here the CDR3 DNA reads TGCAGCGTTGTGGGGGGACAGGGGGGTCGTGGCTACACCTTC.

This clonotype came up a few times. The V and J genes are TRBV12-3 or TRBV12-4 and TRBJ1-5; 11 positions match TRBD1. J gave up 4 bases and V 3 bases, and 5 bases lay outside the gene matches. CDR3 length: 16 amino acids. CDR3 in DNA: TGTGCCAGCAGTTTGATTGGGACAGGGGGGAATCAGCCCCAGCATTTT. It specifies CASSLIGTGGNQPQHF.

This clonotype occurred a few times. V is TRBV6-2 or TRBV6-3 and J is TRBJ2-2; no clear D gene. This CDR3 comprises 14 residues. CDR1 is MNHEY, CDR2 SVGEGT, per germline. Trimming took off 5 bases at V and 2 bases at J, with 9 bases between the two ends. The CDR3 loop reads CASSRHFNTGELFF. CDR3 DNA sequence: TGTGCCAGCAGTCGACATTTTAACACCGGGGAGCTGTTTTTT.

This clonotype was recorded at least ten times. The rearrangement links TRBV5-1 to TRBJ2-3; perhaps D is TRBD1 or TRBD2 (5 bases each). V shed 3 bases and J shed 5 bases, with 22 bases lying between them. The germline V gene encodes CDR1 SGHRS and CDR2 YFSETQ. This CDR3 contains 17 residues. The CDR3 loop reads CASSSGNRQTELDTQYF. The CDR3 coding sequence is TGCGCCAGCAGCTCGGGGAACCGACAGACGGAGCTAGATACGCAGTATTTT.

This chain joins TRBV7-3 and TRBJ2-3; unclear D gene. V gave up 4 bases and J gave up 0 bases, with 11 bases separating them. The CDR3 has 15 residues. Germline values: CDR1 SGHTA, CDR2 FQGTGA. CDR3 bases: TGTGCCAGCAGCTCGTGGGCAGCTAGCACAGATACGCAGTATTTT. Translation gives CASSSWAASTDTQYF.

The rearrangement uses TRBV7-9 and TRBJ1-1; D not resolved. V lost 0 bases, J lost 0 bases, and 8 bases lay in between. The CDR3 consists of 15 residues. Looked up from germline, CDR1 is SEHNR and CDR2 is FQNEAQ (reference sequence). In DNA form, the CDR3 reads TGTGCCAGCAGCTTAGCTACCGGTATGAACACTGAAGCTTTCTTT. Its translation: CASSLATGMNTEAFF.

The chain employs TRBV12-3 or TRBV12-4 and TRBJ2-3; D is uncertain. V was clipped by 5 bases and J by 3 bases, with 9 bases between them. CDR3 length equals 13 residues. The CDR3 protein is CASSPGRTDTQYF. The CDR3 bases are TGTGCCAGCAGTCCGGGCCGGACAGATACGCAGTATTTT.

This clonotype was detected many times. The chain couples TRBV10-1 to TRBJ2-5; D is perhaps TRBD1 (5 bases). The ends were cut back, 4 bases at V and 5 bases at J, with 14 bases in the middle. The CDR3 loop spans 14 amino acids. Per the germline V gene, CDR1 is WNHNN and CDR2 is SYGVQD (reference sequence). Here the CDR3 reads CASSGTTSGETQYF. In DNA form, the CDR3 reads TGCGCCAGCAGTGGGACAACGTCCGGTGAGACCCAGTACTTC.

The rearrangement uses TRBV19 and TRBJ1-2, with D perhaps TRBD1 (6 bases). In germline, CDR1 is LNHDA, CDR2 SQIVND (reference sequence). The CDR3 consists of 15 residues. V shed 8 bases and J shed 5 bases, with 21 bases lying between them. The CDR3 spells CASRMGHLLGYGYTF. Written as DNA, the CDR3 is TGTGCCAGTCGGATGGGACACCTCCTAGGATATGGCTACACCTTC.

CDR3 coding DNA: TGTGCCAGCTACCGGGGGGGGATAGATACGCAGTATTTT. Translating gives CASYRGGIDTQYF. This chain links TRBV6-6 with TRBJ2-3, with TRBD2 matching over 8 bases. The germline V gene has CDR1 MNHNY and CDR2 SVGAGI (reference sequence). This CDR3 comprises 13 residues. The V gene end was trimmed by 8 bases and the J gene end by 5 bases; junction bases not matched to a gene: 6.

The CDR3 region is CASSLDRAQYF. The CDR3 DNA sequence: TGTGCCAGCAGCTTAGACAGGGCCCAGTACTTC. The chain combines TRBV2 with TRBJ2-5; 7 bases align to TRBD1. V lost 6 bases, J lost 9 bases, and 4 bases stayed unmatched. The CDR3 totals 11 residues. Germline V lookup: CDR1 SNHLY, CDR2 FYNNEI.

This clonotype was recorded a few times. The gene calls are TRBV7-2 and TRBJ2-3; 7 bases are shared with TRBD1. The junction had 12 bases not matched to a gene; V was cut back by 6 bases and J by 3 bases. Germline lookup yields CDR1 SGHTA and CDR2 FQGNSA. There are 16 residues in the CDR3. DNA for the CDR3: TGTGCCAGCAGGGGCAAGACAGGGCCCCGGACAGATACGCAGTATTTT. It specifies CASRGKTGPRTDTQYF.

This clonotype was observed a few times. The J gene is TRBJ2-7, the V gene TRBV10-3, with 8 bases lining up with TRBD1. Germline lookup yields CDR1 ENHRY and CDR2 SYGVKD. The CDR3 totals 15 residues. J gave up 0 bases and V 5 bases, and 6 bases lay outside the gene matches. For the CDR3, the DNA is TGTGCCATCAGTCTCGGGACAGGCGGCTCCTACGAGCAGTACTTC. This sequence encodes CAISLGTGGSYEQYF.

This clonotype was counted between two and nine times. The J gene is TRBJ2-2, the V gene TRBV5-1; D unclear. There are 16 residues in the CDR3. V was clipped by 4 bases and J by 4 bases, with 17 bases between them. Per germline, CDR1 SGHRS and CDR2 YFSETQ. In DNA, the CDR3 is TGCGCCAGCAGCGTCAGAGGCTCCGTCGCCACCGGGGAGCTGTTTTTT. Its protein is CASSVRGSVATGELFF.